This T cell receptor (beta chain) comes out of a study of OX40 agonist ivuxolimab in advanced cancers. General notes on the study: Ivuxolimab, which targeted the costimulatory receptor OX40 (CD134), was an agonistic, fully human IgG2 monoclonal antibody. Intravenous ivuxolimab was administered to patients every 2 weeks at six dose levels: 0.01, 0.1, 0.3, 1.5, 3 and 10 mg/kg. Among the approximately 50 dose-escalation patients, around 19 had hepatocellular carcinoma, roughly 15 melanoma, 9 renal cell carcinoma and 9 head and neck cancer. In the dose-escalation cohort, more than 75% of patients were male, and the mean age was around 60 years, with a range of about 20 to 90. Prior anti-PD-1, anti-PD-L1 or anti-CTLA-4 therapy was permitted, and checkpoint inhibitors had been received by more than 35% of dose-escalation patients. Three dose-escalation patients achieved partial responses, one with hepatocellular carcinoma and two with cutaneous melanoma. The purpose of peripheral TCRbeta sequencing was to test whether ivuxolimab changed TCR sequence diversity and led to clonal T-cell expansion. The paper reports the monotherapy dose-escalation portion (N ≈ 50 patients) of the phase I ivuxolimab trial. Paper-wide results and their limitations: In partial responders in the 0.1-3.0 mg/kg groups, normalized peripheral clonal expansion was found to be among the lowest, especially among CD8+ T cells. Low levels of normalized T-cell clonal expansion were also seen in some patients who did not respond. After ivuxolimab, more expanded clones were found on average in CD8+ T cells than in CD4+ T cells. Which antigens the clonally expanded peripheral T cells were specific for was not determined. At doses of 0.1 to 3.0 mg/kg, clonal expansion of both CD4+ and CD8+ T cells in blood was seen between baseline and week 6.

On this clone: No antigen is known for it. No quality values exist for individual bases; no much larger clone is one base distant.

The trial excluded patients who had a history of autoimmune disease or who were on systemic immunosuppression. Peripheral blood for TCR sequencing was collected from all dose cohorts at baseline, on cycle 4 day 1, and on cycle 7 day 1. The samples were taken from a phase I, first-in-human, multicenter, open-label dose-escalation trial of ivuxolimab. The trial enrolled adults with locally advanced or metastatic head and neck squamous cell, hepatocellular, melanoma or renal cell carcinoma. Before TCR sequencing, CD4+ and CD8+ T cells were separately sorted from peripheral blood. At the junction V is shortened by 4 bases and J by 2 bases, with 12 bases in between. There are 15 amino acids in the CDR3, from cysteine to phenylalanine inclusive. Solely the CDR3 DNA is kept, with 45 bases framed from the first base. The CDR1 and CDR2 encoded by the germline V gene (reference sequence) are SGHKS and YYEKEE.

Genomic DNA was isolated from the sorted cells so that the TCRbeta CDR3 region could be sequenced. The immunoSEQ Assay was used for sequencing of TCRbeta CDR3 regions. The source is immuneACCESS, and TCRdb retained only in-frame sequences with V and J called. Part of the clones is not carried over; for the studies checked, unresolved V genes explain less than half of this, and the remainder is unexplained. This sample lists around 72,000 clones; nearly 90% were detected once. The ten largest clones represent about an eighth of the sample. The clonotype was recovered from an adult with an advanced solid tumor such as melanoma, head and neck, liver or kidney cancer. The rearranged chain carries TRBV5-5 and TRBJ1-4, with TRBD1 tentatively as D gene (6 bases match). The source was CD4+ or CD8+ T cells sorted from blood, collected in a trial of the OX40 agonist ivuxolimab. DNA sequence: TGTGCCAGCAGCCTCCGAGGGGGGACTAATGAAAAACTGTTTTTT. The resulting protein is CASSLRGGTNEKLFF.